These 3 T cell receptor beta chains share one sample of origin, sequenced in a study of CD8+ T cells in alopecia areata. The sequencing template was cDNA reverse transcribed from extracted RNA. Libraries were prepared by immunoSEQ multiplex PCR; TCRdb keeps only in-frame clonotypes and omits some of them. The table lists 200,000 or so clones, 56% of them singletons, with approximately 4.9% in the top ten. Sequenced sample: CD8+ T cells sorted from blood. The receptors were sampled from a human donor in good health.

For the CDR3, the DNA is TGCGCCAGCAGCTTGGGACTAGTAGTCTACAATGAGCAGTTCTTC. Translation gives CASSLGLVVYNEQFF. J is TRBJ2-1 and V is TRBV5-1; possibly TRBD2 for D (6 bases). The CDR3 covers 15 residues. CDR1 is SGHRS and CDR2 is YFSETQ in the germline V gene. The germline V and J ends were trimmed by 0 bases and 3 bases, with 10 bases remaining between them. The full variable domain, with the rest looked up from reference TRBV5-1 and TRBJ2-1, is KAGVTQTPRYLIKTRGQQVTLSCSPISGHRSVSWYQQTPGQGLQFLFEYFSETQRNKGNFPGRFSGRQFSNSRSEMNVSTLELGDSALYLCASSLGLVVYNEQFFGPGTRLTVL.

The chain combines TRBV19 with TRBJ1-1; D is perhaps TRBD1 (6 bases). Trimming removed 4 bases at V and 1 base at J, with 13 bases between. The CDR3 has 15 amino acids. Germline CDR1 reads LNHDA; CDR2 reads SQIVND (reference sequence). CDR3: CASSTNRETNTEAFF. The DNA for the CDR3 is TGTGCCAGTAGTACCAACAGGGAGACGAACACTGAAGCTTTCTTT.

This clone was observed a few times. The CDR3 is CASSWAGGLQETQYF. In DNA form, the CDR3 reads TGTGCCAGCAGTTGGGCCGGGGGATTACAAGAGACCCAGTACTTC. The rearrangement links TRBV7-9 to TRBJ2-5; D is possibly TRBD2 (6 bases). With 6 bases removed from V and 2 bases from J, the gap between germline ends came to 16 bases. Germline values: CDR1 SEHNR, CDR2 FQNEAQ (reference sequence). The CDR3 has 15 amino acids.